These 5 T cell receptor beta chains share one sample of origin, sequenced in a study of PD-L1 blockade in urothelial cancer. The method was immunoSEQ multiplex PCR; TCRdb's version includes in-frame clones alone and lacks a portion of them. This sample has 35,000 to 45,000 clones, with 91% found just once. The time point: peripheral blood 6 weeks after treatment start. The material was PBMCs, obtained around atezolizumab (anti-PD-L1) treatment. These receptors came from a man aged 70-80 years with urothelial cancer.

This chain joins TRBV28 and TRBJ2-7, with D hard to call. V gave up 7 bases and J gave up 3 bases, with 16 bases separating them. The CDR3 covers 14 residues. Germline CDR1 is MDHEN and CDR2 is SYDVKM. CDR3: CASTGSLRVYEQYF. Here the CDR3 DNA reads TGTGCCAGCACCGGGTCCCTTAGAGTCTACGAGCAGTACTTC.

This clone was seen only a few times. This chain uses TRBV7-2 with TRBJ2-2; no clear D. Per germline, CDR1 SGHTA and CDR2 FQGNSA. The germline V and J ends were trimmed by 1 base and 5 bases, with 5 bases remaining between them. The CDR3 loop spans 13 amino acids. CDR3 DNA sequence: TGTGCCAGCAGCTTAGTGCGGACCGGGGAGCTGTTTTTT. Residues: CASSLVRTGELFF.

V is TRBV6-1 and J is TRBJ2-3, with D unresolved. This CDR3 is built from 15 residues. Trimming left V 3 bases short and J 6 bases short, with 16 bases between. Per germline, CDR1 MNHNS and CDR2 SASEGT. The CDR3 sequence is CASSDYGEVPDTQYF. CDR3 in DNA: TGTGCCAGCAGTGACTATGGCGAGGTACCGGATACGCAGTATTTT.

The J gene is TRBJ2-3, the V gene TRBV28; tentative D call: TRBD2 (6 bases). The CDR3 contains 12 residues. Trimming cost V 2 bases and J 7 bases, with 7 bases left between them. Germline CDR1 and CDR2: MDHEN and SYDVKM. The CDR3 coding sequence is TGTGCCAGCAGTTTAGGGGGGTATACGCAGTATTTT. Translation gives CASSLGGYTQYF.

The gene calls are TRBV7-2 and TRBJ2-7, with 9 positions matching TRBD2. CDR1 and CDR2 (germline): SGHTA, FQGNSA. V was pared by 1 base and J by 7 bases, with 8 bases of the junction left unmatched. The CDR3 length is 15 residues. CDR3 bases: TGTGCCAGCAGCTTAGTACCAGCGGGAGGTCGTGAGCAGTACTTC. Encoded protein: CASSLVPAGGREQYF. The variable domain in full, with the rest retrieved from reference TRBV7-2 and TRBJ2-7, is GAGVSQSPSNKVTEKGKDVELRCDPISGHTALYWYRQSLGQGLEFLIYFQGNSAPDKSGLPSDRFSAERTGGSVSTLTIQRTQQEDSAVYLCASSLVPAGGREQYFGPGTRLTVT.